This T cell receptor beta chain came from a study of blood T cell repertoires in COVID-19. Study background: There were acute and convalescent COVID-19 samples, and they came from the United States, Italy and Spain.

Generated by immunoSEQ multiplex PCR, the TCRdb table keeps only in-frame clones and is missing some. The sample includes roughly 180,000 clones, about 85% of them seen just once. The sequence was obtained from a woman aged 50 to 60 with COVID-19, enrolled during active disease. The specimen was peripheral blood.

The chain's CDR3 is CASSYREYNEQFF. The CDR3 nucleotides are TGTGCCAGCAGTTACCGGGAGTACAATGAGCAGTTCTTC. The chain combines TRBV12-3 or TRBV12-4 with TRBJ2-1; D is possibly TRBD2 (6 bases). This CDR3 is 13 amino acids long. With 4 bases removed from V and 4 bases from J, the gap between germline ends came to 8 bases.